The clone carrying this TCR beta chain was found a few times. No antigen is known for it. The ends lost 5 bases at V and 2 bases at J; junction bases unmatched: 3. The CDR3 is made up of 15 amino acids. The germline V gene encodes CDR1 SGHTA and CDR2 FQGTGA. A second PCR of roughly 7 to 11 cycles used a sample-barcoded 5' primer and a J-beta primer mix. Every sample returned 2.5 million or more CDR3-containing paired-end reads. MiXCR, run by TCRdb on the 5' RACE reads, gives a single entry per CDR3 protein. The sample contains about 1,600,000 distinct CDR3 sequences, about 40% of which appear only once. This entry belongs to a study of blood T cells in healthy people across ages. Points from the study as a whole: Donor CMV status was unknown, possibly confounding expanded clonotype changes.

The TCR sequence derives from a woman aged 18-29 years in good health. The sequenced material came from blood. This chain joins TRBV7-3 and TRBJ2-1, with 10 positions matching TRBD2. CDR3 bases: TGTGCCAGCAGCAATAGCGGGGGGCCCTACAATGAGCAGTTCTTC. Amino acid sequence: CASSNSGGPYNEQFF.